A selection of T cell receptor beta chains follows, all from one sample in a study of Ad26.COV2.S vaccination and SARS-CoV-2 variants. Measured with immunoSEQ multiplex PCR; TCRdb has only the in-frame clones, and not every one. Of around 340,000 clones listed, approximately 86% are singletons. The material was peripheral blood, obtained in a trial of Ad26.COV2.S vaccine versus placebo. The receptors derive from a person between 18 and 59 years old who received the Ad26.COV2.S COVID-19 vaccine or a placebo. Each CDR3 is given without its conserved first and last residue. Size tells how often a clone was seen (once, few, many) or the class of an expanded clone, and some rows leave it out.

J: TRBJ2-2
V: TRBV7-2
size: -
CDR3: ASSAPIGFNTGELF

J: TRBJ2-5
V: TRBV7-9
size: -
CDR3: ASSLALAGPPQETQY

J: TRBJ1-5
V: TRBV6-1
size: once
CDR3: ASSEVGRAIFQPQH

J: TRBJ2-1
V: TRBV5-4
size: -
CDR3: ASSSLVVNYNEQF

J: TRBJ2-1
V: TRBV28
size: -
CDR3: ASRVSGRGSNEQF

J: TRBJ2-3
V: TRBV5-5
size: -
CDR3: ASSLVVLLSTDTQY

J: TRBJ2-1
V: TRBV11-3
size: -
CDR3: ASSLERGGHGEQF

J: TRBJ1-1
V: TRBV19
size: once
CDR3: AASVGGTEAF

J: TRBJ1-1
V: TRBV14
size: -
CDR3: ASSQEHFEAF

J: TRBJ1-1
V: TRBV10-1
size: -
CDR3: ASSEGGVGIAF

J: TRBJ2-5
V: TRBV5-1
size: -
CDR3: ASSLGGGHQETQY

J: TRBJ2-7
V: TRBV6-2/TRBV6-3
size: -
CDR3: ASSGDVTYEQY

J: TRBJ1-1
V: TRBV6-5
size: -
CDR3: ASSSHRGNTEAF

J: TRBJ2-1
V: TRBV28
size: -
CDR3: ASRLSGSPINEQF

J: TRBJ2-4
V: TRBV7-9
size: -
CDR3: ASSLGASKNIQY

J: TRBJ2-7
V: TRBV6-5
size: -
CDR3: ASRGRGGRHEQY

J: TRBJ1-1
V: TRBV7-8
size: -
CDR3: ASSLALMNTEAF

J: TRBJ2-5
V: TRBV18
size: -
CDR3: ASSPLVAEAQY

J: TRBJ2-1
V: TRBV19
size: -
CDR3: ASIKYGRDGDEQF

J: TRBJ1-4
V: TRBV6-6
size: -
CDR3: ASKTGGTTNEKLF

J: TRBJ2-7
V: TRBV27
size: -
CDR3: ASSSSTGETYEQY

J: TRBJ2-7
V: TRBV4-3
size: -
CDR3: ASSQDHTRQGLYEQY

J: TRBJ2-7
V: TRBV3-1/TRBV3-2
size: -
CDR3: ASSQGVSGYEQY

J: TRBJ2-1
V: TRBV9
size: -
CDR3: ASSLAGSARVNEQF

J: TRBJ1-2
V: TRBV28
size: once
CDR3: ASSLDSYGYT

J: TRBJ1-5
V: TRBV6-4
size: -
CDR3: AGTGSRFSQPQH

J: TRBJ2-7
V: TRBV6-5
size: few
CDR3: ASSYSWSGRREQY

J: TRBJ2-1
V: TRBV4-3
size: -
CDR3: ASSQEYGLYNEQF

J: TRBJ1-2
V: TRBV7-9
size: -
CDR3: ASSLAVGYT

J: TRBJ2-2
V: TRBV10-3
size: -
CDR3: AISEAEGPQAGELF

J: TRBJ2-7
V: TRBV3-1/TRBV3-2
size: -
CDR3: ASSHGTTGAPREQY

J: TRBJ2-7
V: TRBV6-6
size: -
CDR3: ASRPQQDREDEQY

J: TRBJ1-2
V: TRBV5-1
size: few
CDR3: ASSQGQGGSGYT

J: TRBJ2-1
V: TRBV19
size: few
CDR3: ASSMEGGHNEQF

J: TRBJ1-6
V: TRBV19
size: few
CDR3: ASSTGRSPLH

J: TRBJ2-3
V: TRBV28
size: -
CDR3: ASREQLAGGTDTQY

J: TRBJ2-1
V: TRBV5-4
size: -
CDR3: ASSLARGGRSSYNEQF

J: TRBJ2-7
V: TRBV6-2/TRBV6-3
size: -
CDR3: ASSYSGTPTYEQY

J: TRBJ1-4
V: TRBV28
size: -
CDR3: ASSLGGLNEKLF

J: TRBJ2-1
V: TRBV10-1
size: -
CDR3: ASSSPVCSDPPKTYNEQF

J: TRBJ2-7
V: TRBV6-2/TRBV6-3
size: -
CDR3: ASRLPEKQEQY

J: TRBJ2-7
V: TRBV28
size: -
CDR3: ASSSGTSGTYEQY

J: TRBJ1-4
V: TRBV7-2
size: -
CDR3: ASSLGGADEKLF

J: TRBJ2-4
V: TRBV29-1
size: -
CDR3: SGGDSSNIQY

J: TRBJ2-5
V: TRBV5-1
size: -
CDR3: ASSSATSAGSQY

J: TRBJ1-1
V: TRBV6-2/TRBV6-3
size: -
CDR3: ASSYPTWGGSHNTEAF

J: TRBJ2-7
V: TRBV7-2
size: -
CDR3: ASSPGLAGGPS

J: TRBJ2-2
V: TRBV29-1
size: few
CDR3: IVAGGHTGELF

J: TRBJ1-5
V: TRBV6-4
size: once
CDR3: ASSDEGDDNQPQH

J: TRBJ1-1
V: TRBV6-4
size: once
CDR3: ASREQGWGNTEAF

J: TRBJ2-7
V: TRBV7-9
size: -
CDR3: ASSPDATAHEQY